A selection of T cell receptor beta chains follows, all from one sample in a study of T-cell memory formation after mild COVID-19. TCRdb called the 5' RACE reads again in MiXCR, with one record for every CDR3 protein. The sample lists around 470,000 distinct CDR3 sequences, roughly 20% occurring once. Sequenced: PBMCs or a T cell subset sorted from them (not recorded which). These receptors all stem from an adult woman who had mild COVID-19 (a few samples of this study predate the infection). Cell type and time point are not known. CDR3s include the opening cysteine and the closing phenylalanine or tryptophan. Fields, in order: V gene, D gene, clone size, J gene, CDR3 DNA, CDR3 protein. The D gene is left open where the match is weak. Size is stated for part of the rows, as once, few or many counts, or as a class when the clone is expanded.

TRBV7-8	TRBD2	NA	TRBJ2-1	TGTGCCAGCAGCTTAGGCGGGGGGGCGTACGATGAGCAGTTCTTC	CASSLGGGAYDEQFF
TRBV6-2/TRBV6-3	NA	NA	TRBJ2-1	TGTGCCAGCAGCCCCTCCACGGTCACCCACTCCTACAATGAGCAGTTCTTC	CASSPSTVTHSYNEQFF
TRBV5-4	TRBD2	few	TRBJ2-1	TGTGCCAGCAGCAGGACTAGCGGGTACTACAATGAGCAGTTCTTC	CASSRTSGYYNEQFF
TRBV5-1	TRBD1	few	TRBJ1-1	TGCGCCAGCAGCTTCCCAAAGGGGGCTGACACTGAAGCTTTCTTT	CASSFPKGADTEAFF
TRBV7-8	TRBD2	NA	TRBJ2-1	TGTGCCAGCAGCTCACCGACTAGCTCCAATGAGCAGTTCTTC	CASSSPTSSNEQFF
TRBV12-3/TRBV12-4	NA	NA	TRBJ2-7	TGTGCCAGCAGTTTCCTGGTGCACGAGCAGTACTTC	CASSFLVHEQYF
TRBV3-1	NA	NA	TRBJ1-1	TGTGCCAGCGGTAGTCAGGCGAACACTGAAGCTTTCTTT	CASGSQANTEAFF
TRBV29-1	NA	NA	TRBJ1-1	TGCAGCGTCGAGATGGACACTGAAGCTTTCTTT	CSVEMDTEAFF
TRBV3-1	NA	NA	TRBJ2-1	TGTGCCAGCAGCCAATCTGAACTACCACGAGGTGAGCAGTTCTTC	CASSQSELPRGEQFF
TRBV4-1	TRBD2	few	TRBJ2-3	TGCGCCAGCAGCCAAATGGGACTAGCGGGGGGGACAGATACGCAGTATTTT	CASSQMGLAGGTDTQYF
TRBV5-1	NA	NA	TRBJ1-1	TGCGCCAGCAGCCCGGGATGGGGAGACAGGAACACTGAAGCTTTCTTT	CASSPGWGDRNTEAFF
TRBV7-9	TRBD1	few	TRBJ2-1	TGTGCCAGCAGCTCGACAGGGGGTTACAATGAGCAGTTCTTC	CASSSTGGYNEQFF
TRBV14	TRBD1	once	TRBJ1-2	TGTGCCAGCAGCCCTTCCACGACAGGGGGTTTGGGCTACACCTTC	CASSPSTTGGLGYTF
TRBV7-2	NA	NA	TRBJ2-1	TGTGCCAGCAGCTTCCCGGGACTCCTCTACAATGAGCAGTTCTTC	CASSFPGLLYNEQFF
TRBV30	TRBD1	few	TRBJ2-4	TGTGCCCATTCTGACAGGGGTAAAGCCAAAAACATTCAGTACTTC	CAHSDRGKAKNIQYF
TRBV24-1	NA	few	TRBJ2-3	TGTGCCACCAGTGTGCCGGGATTGGGCACAGATACGCAGTATTTT	CATSVPGLGTDTQYF
TRBV3-1	NA	few	TRBJ2-5	TGTGCCAGCAGCCAAGATGAGGCAGGACAAGAGACCCAGTACTTC	CASSQDEAGQETQYF
TRBV7-9	TRBD1	NA	TRBJ1-2	TGTGCCAGCAGCGGCGGACAGGATCATAACTATGGCTACACCTTC	CASSGGQDHNYGYTF
TRBV18	TRBD2	NA	TRBJ2-1	TGTGCCAGCTCCCTGCCCCCTGCGGGGGAGGGTGAGCAGTTCTTC	CASSLPPAGEGEQFF
TRBV2	NA	many	TRBJ1-3	TGTGCCAGCAGGAGGGACCGGAGCTCTGGAAACACCATATATTTT	CASRRDRSSGNTIYF
TRBV7-3	TRBD2	few	TRBJ2-3	TGTGCCACCGACGGGATAGCGGGGCCTAGCACAGATACGCAGTATTTT	CATDGIAGPSTDTQYF
TRBV5-1	TRBD2	NA	TRBJ2-1	TGCGCCAGCAGCCCCTTAGCGGGGACGGCGTCGGGTGAGCAGTTCTTC	CASSPLAGTASGEQFF
TRBV7-9	NA	NA	TRBJ1-2	TGTGCCAGCAGCCCCGGGACCTTGTGGGGCTACACCTTC	CASSPGTLWGYTF
TRBV20-1	NA	NA	TRBJ1-6	TGCAGTGCTAGAGTTGTGGGACCCGATAATTCACCCCTCCACTTT	CSARVVGPDNSPLHF
TRBV27	NA	NA	TRBJ2-3	TGTGCCAGCAGTTTCTCCTACTACAGGGACCACACAGATACGCAGTATTTT	CASSFSYYRDHTDTQYF
TRBV5-1	TRBD1	NA	TRBJ1-1	TGCGCCAGCAGCTTAGGCCCGGGACAGGGGGCGGTGAACACTGAAGCTTTCTTT	CASSLGPGQGAVNTEAFF
TRBV12-3/TRBV12-4	NA	NA	TRBJ2-3	TGTGCCAGCAGTTTATTGGCTTCCCTAAACACAGATACGCAGTATTTT	CASSLLASLNTDTQYF
TRBV7-9	TRBD2	few	TRBJ2-1	TGTGCCAGCAGCCCCATAGCGGGACCCCCGCCGGACGAGTTCTTC	CASSPIAGPPPDEFF
TRBV20-1	TRBD2	NA	TRBJ2-5	TGCAGTGCTAGAGCCCCTAGCGGGGGGGCGTTTGAGACCCAGTACTTC	CSARAPSGGAFETQYF
TRBV5-1	NA	NA	TRBJ1-1	TGCGCCAGCAGCCCTGGTCGGGGCAGGGTTGGCACTGAAGCTTTCTTT	CASSPGRGRVGTEAFF
TRBV12-3/TRBV12-4	NA	few	TRBJ1-1	TGTGCCAGCAGTTTAAATGAAGCTTTCTTT	CASSLNEAFF
TRBV4-3	NA	NA	TRBJ2-7	TGCGCCAGCAGCCAAGGTTCAAGCGGCTCCTACGAGCAGTACTTC	CASSQGSSGSYEQYF
TRBV5-1	NA	few	TRBJ1-2	TGCGCCAGCAGCTTCGGGACGGGGCGAGATGGCTACACCTTC	CASSFGTGRDGYTF
TRBV6-2/TRBV6-3	TRBD1	NA	TRBJ1-5	TGTGCCAGCAGTTACCTTCGACAGGGGGTAGAGTACAATCAGCCCCAGCATTTT	CASSYLRQGVEYNQPQHF
TRBV27	NA	NA	TRBJ2-5	TGTGCCAGCAGTCCAGAGTCGTACCAAGAGACCCAGTACTTC	CASSPESYQETQYF
TRBV12-3/TRBV12-4	NA	NA	TRBJ2-3	TGTGCCAGCAGTAGGGACATAACGCAGTATTTT	CASSRDITQYF
TRBV20-1	NA	few	TRBJ2-5	TGCAGTGCGTCGGCTAGCCTGGGGGGGACCCAGTACTTC	CSASASLGGTQYF
TRBV7-9	NA	many	TRBJ2-2	TGTGCCAGCAGCCTAGACTACACCGGGGAGCTGTTTTTT	CASSLDYTGELFF
TRBV6-1	NA	NA	TRBJ2-7	TGTGCCAGCAGTGACGGAGGGCGCCTAACCTACGAGCAGTACTTC	CASSDGGRLTYEQYF
TRBV12-3/TRBV12-4	NA	NA	TRBJ1-5	TGTGCCAGCAGCTCCTCGGAGGGGCCTGATCAGCCCCAGCATTTT	CASSSSEGPDQPQHF
TRBV6-5	TRBD2	NA	TRBJ2-7	TGTGCCAGCAGTCTAGCGGGAGTTCAGTACGAGCAGTACTTC	CASSLAGVQYEQYF
TRBV7-8	NA	NA	TRBJ1-2	TGTGCCAGCAGCCCAATGGGGCCCTATGGCTACACCTTC	CASSPMGPYGYTF
TRBV15	TRBD1	few	TRBJ2-7	TGTGCCACCAGCACCGGGACAGGGTTCCCTTACGAGCAGTACTTC	CATSTGTGFPYEQYF
TRBV7-2	NA	NA	TRBJ1-1	TGTGCCAGCAGTTCGAGAGTCGGGGGGTACACTGAAGCTTTCTTT	CASSSRVGGYTEAFF
TRBV7-9	NA	NA	TRBJ1-4	TGTGCCAGCACAAGGGTCCGGGACGAAAAACTGTTTTTT	CASTRVRDEKLFF
TRBV12-3/TRBV12-4	NA	few	TRBJ2-5	TGTGCCAGCAGTTTTAGGTGGGAGACCCAGTACTTC	CASSFRWETQYF
TRBV3-1	TRBD1	many	TRBJ1-1	TGTGCCAGCAGTCCCACCGGGACAGGGGTATTGTACACTGAAGCTTTCTTT	CASSPTGTGVLYTEAFF
TRBV7-7	TRBD2	few	TRBJ2-5	TGTGCCAGCAGCCGTCGAGCGGGGGTTGAGACCCAGTACTTC	CASSRRAGVETQYF
TRBV7-9	TRBD1	NA	TRBJ1-6	TGTGCCGGGGCCCCTAACAGGGGGCTTAATTCACCCCTCCACTTT	CAGAPNRGLNSPLHF
TRBV4-3	NA	few	TRBJ2-5	TGCGCCAGCAGCCAAGAGCTCCAGGGGCTTTTGGAGACCCAGTACTTC	CASSQELQGLLETQYF
TRBV30	TRBD1	NA	TRBJ1-2	TGTGCCTGGAGAGATGGACAGGGGAACTATGGCTACACCTTC	CAWRDGQGNYGYTF
TRBV3-1	TRBD2	few	TRBJ2-1	TGTGCCAGCAGCCAAGGATCGCGACTAGCGGGGGGAGGTGAGCAGTTCTTC	CASSQGSRLAGGGEQFF
TRBV6-5	NA	NA	TRBJ2-7	TGTGCCAGCAGTCCGTCAGCGAACCCCTACGAGCAGTACTTC	CASSPSANPYEQYF
TRBV27	TRBD2	many	TRBJ2-1	TGTGCCAGCAGTCGTTCCGGGACTAGTTCCTACAATGAGCAGTTCTTC	CASSRSGTSSYNEQFF
TRBV10-3	TRBD1	few	TRBJ2-2	TGTGCCACCTCGGGACAGGGATCGAAAGCCGGGGAGCTGTTTTTT	CATSGQGSKAGELFF
TRBV15	NA	once	TRBJ2-5	TGTGCCACCAGCTCCGGCTCCTCCGTCCCCCAAGAGACCCAGTACTTC	CATSSGSSVPQETQYF
TRBV25-1	NA	few	TRBJ1-5	TGTGCCAGCAGTGTAGGAGGGATAGATCAGCCCCAGCATTTT	CASSVGGIDQPQHF
TRBV9	NA	once	TRBJ2-1	TGTGCCAGCAGCGTGACAGGAGTTTCCTACAATGAGCAGTTCTTC	CASSVTGVSYNEQFF
TRBV2	TRBD1	NA	TRBJ1-2	TGTGCCAGCAGTGAAAGGACAGGGGTCTATGGCTACACCTTC	CASSERTGVYGYTF
TRBV3-1	NA	NA	TRBJ2-5	TGTGCCAGCAGCCAAGCAGGGTTCGGACAGACCCAGTACTTC	CASSQAGFGQTQYF